These 27 T cell receptor beta chains came from one sample sequenced in a study of blood T cell repertoires in COVID-19. Only in-frame clones appear in the TCRdb table, and some are missing; sequencing was by immunoSEQ multiplex PCR. The repertoire consists of roughly 150,000 clones, with more than 85% occurring once and the leading ten covering more than 2%. Sequences were obtained from peripheral blood. The receptor source for this set is a woman aged 70-85 years with acute or convalescent COVID-19.

The chain recombines TRBV7-9 with TRBJ2-1; 9 positions match TRBD2. With 5 bases clipped from V and 3 bases from J, the junction kept 8 bases outside the gene matches. From germline, CDR1 is SEHNR and CDR2 FQNEAQ (reference sequence). The CDR3 has 16 residues. CDR3 in amino acids: CASSTSTSGFYNEQFF. In nucleotides, the CDR3 is TGTGCCAGCAGCACCTCGACTAGCGGTTTCTACAATGAGCAGTTCTTC. Supplemented by reference TRBV7-9 and TRBJ2-1, the full variable domain reads DTGVSQNPRHKITKRGQNVTFRCDPISEHNRLYWYRQTLGQGPEFLTYFQNEAQLEKSRLLSDRFSAERPKGSFSTLEIQRTEQGDSAMYLCASSTSTSGFYNEQFFGPGTRLTVL.

The sample holds one count of this clone. The chain recombines TRBV7-9 with TRBJ1-5; D unresolved. The CDR3 loop spans 17 amino acids. Germline CDR1 is SEHNR and CDR2 is FQNEAQ (reference sequence). Trimming removed 5 bases at V and 1 base at J, with 18 bases between. CDR3 amino acids: CASSAVGLGGSNQPQHF. CDR3 coding DNA: TGTGCCAGCAGCGCCGTTGGGTTGGGAGGGAGCAATCAGCCCCAGCATTTT.

The chain recombines TRBV19 with TRBJ2-7; D may be TRBD1 (6 bases). This CDR3 region has 16 residues. CDR1 is LNHDA and CDR2 is SQIVND in the germline V gene (reference sequence). V dropped 5 bases and J dropped 2 bases, with 19 bases sitting between them. Here the CDR3 reads CASSVSSGTRTYEQYF. In nucleotides, the CDR3 is TGTGCCAGTAGTGTCTCATCCGGGACACGCACCTACGAGCAGTACTTC.

The chain carries TRBV18 and TRBJ2-4, with a possible D match to TRBD1 (6 bases). Per germline, CDR1 KGHSH and CDR2 LQKENI. The CDR3 is 14 amino acids. Deletions cut 3 bases from V and 8 bases from J, with 14 bases between. CDR3 amino acids: CASSPSRQADIQYF. The CDR3 nucleotides are TGTGCCAGCTCACCGAGTCGACAGGCGGACATTCAGTACTTC.

The chain is built from TRBV10-3 and TRBJ1-5; D remains unclear. Per the germline V gene, CDR1 is ENHRY and CDR2 is SYGVKD. Deletions cut 7 bases from V and 2 bases from J, with 12 bases between. The CDR3 is made up of 14 amino acids. The CDR3 sequence is CAIKAGKGNQPQHF. The CDR3 DNA reads TGTGCCATCAAAGCGGGAAAGGGCAATCAGCCCCAGCATTTT.

This clone was detected once. This chain joins TRBV5-1 and TRBJ1-1, with TRBD1 as a possible D gene (6 bases). The CDR3 covers 16 residues. Trimming removed 3 bases at V and 1 base at J, with 16 bases between. Germline V gene lookup returns CDR1 SGHRS and CDR2 YFSETQ. The CDR3 nucleotides are TGCGCCAGCAGCTGGAAAAGGGGACAACAGAACACTGAAGCTTTCTTT. It codes for CASSWKRGQQNTEAFF. The whole variable domain, remainder taken from reference TRBV5-1 and TRBJ1-1, is KAGVTQTPRYLIKTRGQQVTLSCSPISGHRSVSWYQQTPGQGLQFLFEYFSETQRNKGNFPGRFSGRQFSNSRSEMNVSTLELGDSALYLCASSWKRGQQNTEAFFGQGTRLTVV.

The V gene is TRBV7-3, the J gene TRBJ1-5; D is uncertain. This CDR3 contains 13 residues. The germline CDR1 and CDR2 sequences are SGHTA and FQGTGA. Trimming stripped 5 bases from V and 3 bases from J, with 8 bases between. The CDR3 coding sequence is TGTGCCAGCAGCGCGGATCCCAATCAGCCCCAGCATTTT. Amino acid sequence: CASSADPNQPQHF.

V usage is TRBV10-3 and J usage is TRBJ2-7, with D perhaps TRBD2 (5 bases). The germline gives CDR1 ENHRY, CDR2 SYGVKD. The CDR3 covers 14 residues. Trimming removed 4 bases from V and 3 bases from J, with 13 bases in between. CDR3 amino acids: CAISVDAGGYEQYV. For the CDR3, the DNA is TGTGCCATCAGTGTAGACGCGGGCGGCTACGAGCAGTACGTC.

The sample holds one count of this clone. V usage is TRBV24-1 and J usage is TRBJ2-1; 10 nucleotides agree with TRBD1. The CDR3 has 15 residues. V lost 2 bases to trimming and J lost 5 bases; unmatched junction nucleotides: 2. CDR1 and CDR2 (germline): KGHDR, SFDVKD. DNA of the CDR3: TGTGCCACCAGTGATTGGACAGGGGGAAACAATGAGCAGTTCTTC. It specifies CATSDWTGGNNEQFF.

This chain connects TRBV27 to TRBJ1-4; D is perhaps TRBD1 (5 bases). Trimming took off 5 bases at V and 8 bases at J, with 21 bases between the two ends. This CDR3 comprises 16 residues. CDR1 and CDR2 (germline): MNHEY, SMNVEV (reference sequence). The CDR3 sequence is CASSPAAVGGGEKLFF. In DNA form, the CDR3 reads TGTGCCAGCAGTCCCGCCGCGGTTGGGGGAGGGGAAAAACTGTTTTTT.

This rearrangement joins TRBV7-6 to TRBJ2-3; TRBD2 aligns across 10 bases. Trimming took 4 bases from V and 6 from J; bases not matched to a gene: 25. The CDR3 loop spans 21 amino acids. Germline CDR1 is SGHVS and CDR2 is FNYEAQ. The CDR3 here is CASSSGVLPGLAWGSPDTQYF. The CDR3 region has the DNA TGTGCCAGCAGCTCCGGGGTATTACCGGGACTAGCGTGGGGGTCCCCGGATACGCAGTATTTT.

The chain carries TRBV6-4 and TRBJ1-1, with 7 positions matching TRBD1. CDR3 size: 14 residues. Trimming removed 6 bases from V and 2 bases from J; junction bases left unmatched: 6. Germline V gene lookup returns CDR1 MRHNA and CDR2 SNTAGT. The CDR3: CASSPDRFNTEAFF. Here the CDR3 DNA reads TGTGCCAGCAGCCCGGACAGGTTCAACACTGAAGCTTTCTTT.

The chain is built from TRBV15 and TRBJ2-3, with TRBD2 matching over 8 bases. The V segment lost 5 bases and the J segment 6 bases; nucleotides outside the gene matches: 10. Germline V gene lookup returns CDR1 LNHNV and CDR2 YYDKDF (reference sequence). This CDR3 spans 15 amino acids. The CDR3 reads CATSRGGVAGDTQYF. CDR3 bases: TGTGCCACCAGCCGGGGGGGTGTAGCGGGGGATACGCAGTATTTT.

The V and J genes are TRBV13 and TRBJ1-6; 8 bases align to TRBD1. Germline values: CDR1 PRHDT, CDR2 FYEKMQ (reference sequence). The CDR3 totals 16 residues. V shed 5 bases and J 5 bases; nucleotides not matched to a gene: 8. In DNA form, the CDR3 reads TGTGCCAGCAGCCCGGGGACAGGCCTAGATAATTCACCCCTCCACTTT. Encoded protein: CASSPGTGLDNSPLHF. The whole variable domain, remainder taken from reference TRBV13 and TRBJ1-6, is AAGVIQSPRHLIKEKRETATLKCYPIPRHDTVYWYQQGPGQDPQFLISFYEKMQSDKGSIPDRFSAQQFSDYHSELNMSSLELGDSALYFCASSPGTGLDNSPLHFGNGTRLTVT.

The genes are TRBV15 and TRBJ1-4; 7 bases are shared with TRBD1. Trimming removed 1 base from V and 7 bases from J; junction bases left unmatched: 6. The CDR3 covers 15 residues. CDR1 is LNHNV and CDR2 is YYDKDF in the germline V gene (reference sequence). The CDR3 DNA follows: TGTGCCACCAGCAGAGTGGGGACAGAGGGTGAAAAACTGTTTTTT. As protein: CATSRVGTEGEKLFF. Using reference TRBV15 and TRBJ1-4 for the parts outside the CDR3, the full variable domain is DAMVIQNPRYQVTQFGKPVTLSCSQTLNHNVMYWYQQKSSQAPKLLFHYYDKDFNNEADTPDNFQSRRPNTSFCFLDIRSPGLGDTAMYLCATSRVGTEGEKLFFGSGTQLSVL.

This chain joins TRBV10-2 and TRBJ2-7; 9 bases match TRBD1. Looked up from germline, CDR1 is WSHSY and CDR2 is SAAADI. The V segment lost 6 bases and the J segment 6 bases; nucleotides outside the gene matches: 12. There are 15 residues in the CDR3. CDR3 nucleotides: TGCGCCAGCAGGGTCTTTGGGGACAGGGAAGGCGAGCAGTACTTC. It is translated as CASRVFGDREGEQYF.

The CDR3 region is CASSQAPEQFF. The CDR3 DNA reads as TGTGCCAGCAGCCAAGCCCCAGAGCAGTTCTTC. V and J are TRBV3-1 (or the pseudogene TRBV3-2) and TRBJ2-1; D gene unclear. The germline CDR1 and CDR2 sequences are LGHDT and YNNKEL (reference sequence). The V end was cut by 1 base, the J end by 10 bases, with 5 bases between. This CDR3 contains 11 residues.

The rearrangement joins TRBV6-5 to TRBJ1-5, with D perhaps TRBD1 (6 bases). The CDR3 covers 15 residues. Deletions cut 5 bases from V and 0 bases from J, with 11 bases between. CDR1 is MNHEY, CDR2 SVGAGI, per germline. The DNA of the CDR3 is TGTGCCAGCAGTCCTACAGGGTATAGCAATCAGCCCCAGCATTTT. Its translation: CASSPTGYSNQPQHF.

The chain couples TRBV10-3 to TRBJ1-1; D may be TRBD1 (6 bases). The CDR3 sequence is 15 residues long. With 6 bases removed from V and 5 bases from J, the gap between germline ends came to 19 bases. Per the germline V gene, CDR1 is ENHRY and CDR2 is SYGVKD. This chain's CDR3 is CAISTPGTWKTEAFF. The CDR3 bases are TGTGCCATCAGCACGCCAGGGACATGGAAAACTGAAGCTTTCTTT.

The gene calls are TRBV11-1 and TRBJ2-7, with D perhaps matching TRBD1 (6 bases). Germline V lookup: CDR1 SGHAT, CDR2 FQDESV (reference sequence). The length of the CDR3 is 16 residues. V was clipped by 1 base and J by 3 bases, with 16 bases between them. CDR3 nucleotides: TGTGCCAGCAGCTTAGTGGCGTCAGGGGCGGTCTACGAGCAGTACTTC. Translating it yields CASSLVASGAVYEQYF.

The chain carries TRBV5-5 and TRBJ1-1; D might be TRBD1 (5 bases). CDR3 length equals 14 residues. Looked up from germline, CDR1 is SGHKS and CDR2 is YYEKEE (reference sequence). With 1 base removed from V and 1 base from J, the gap between germline ends came to 8 bases. The CDR3 DNA is TGTGCCAGCAGCTTGATCGGACAGAACACTGAAGCTTTCTTT. The encoded protein is CASSLIGQNTEAFF.

The chain uses TRBV19 and TRBJ1-1; D might be TRBD1 (5 bases). Germline CDR1 is LNHDA and CDR2 is SQIVND (reference sequence). This CDR3 is built from 13 residues. V shed 6 bases and J shed 1 base, with 9 bases lying between them. CDR3 in DNA: TGTGCCAGTAGGTGGGGGGGGAACACTGAAGCTTTCTTT. This gives the protein CASRWGGNTEAFF.

The rearrangement links TRBV4-3 to TRBJ1-2; D is undetermined. CDR1 is LGHNA and CDR2 is YSLEER in the germline V gene. V was shortened by 4 bases and J by 4 bases, with 16 bases between the two germline ends. CDR3 length equals 15 residues. CDR3 DNA sequence: TGCGCCAGCAGCCGCCGGCGGGGAAACCTCTATGGCTACACCTTC. It translates to CASSRRRGNLYGYTF.

CDR3 protein: CASSYNPDSTGQPQHF. The CDR3 DNA is TGTGCCAGCAGTTACAACCCCGATTCCACGGGTCAGCCCCAGCATTTT. The chain employs TRBV6-6 and TRBJ1-5; D not resolved. CDR1 MNHNY and CDR2 SVGAGI come from the germline V gene (reference sequence). This CDR3 spans 16 amino acids. Between the trimmed V and J ends, which lost 2 bases and 6 bases, there was a span of 17 bases.

The chain couples TRBV6-2 or TRBV6-3 to TRBJ2-1; 10 bases agree with TRBD2. This CDR3 is 15 amino acids long. Germline CDR1 reads MNHEY; CDR2 reads SVGEGT. J gave up 9 bases and V 5 bases, and 10 bases lay outside the gene matches. This chain's CDR3 is CASSPTSGGAGEQFF. The CDR3 DNA sequence: TGTGCCAGCAGTCCGACGAGCGGGGGGGCGGGTGAGCAGTTCTTC.

The CDR3 nucleotides read TGTGCCAGCAGAACGACAGGGTGGAACTATGGCTACACCTTC. This gives the protein CASRTTGWNYGYTF. The V and J genes are TRBV6-5 and TRBJ1-2; TRBD1 matches 7 bases. The CDR3 consists of 14 residues. Per germline, CDR1 MNHEY and CDR2 SVGAGI. The ends lost 6 bases at V and 2 bases at J; junction bases unmatched: 6.

J is TRBJ1-2 and V is TRBV6-5; 9 bases fit TRBD1. CDR3 size: 14 residues. Germline V gene lookup returns CDR1 MNHEY and CDR2 SVGAGI. V shed 4 bases and J 8 bases; nucleotides not matched to a gene: 8. In DNA form, the CDR3 reads TGTGCCAGCAGTTTCCACACAGGGGGCGGGGGCTACACCTTC. Protein product: CASSFHTGGGGYTF.